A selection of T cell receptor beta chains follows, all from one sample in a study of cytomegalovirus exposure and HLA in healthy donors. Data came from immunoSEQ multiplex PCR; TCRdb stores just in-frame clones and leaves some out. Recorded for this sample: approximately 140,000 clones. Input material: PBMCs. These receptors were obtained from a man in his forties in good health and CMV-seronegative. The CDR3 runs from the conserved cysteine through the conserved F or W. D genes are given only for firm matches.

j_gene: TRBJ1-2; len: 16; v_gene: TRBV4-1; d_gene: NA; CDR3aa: CASSQEFAPPSYGYTF; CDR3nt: TGCGCCAGCAGCCAAGAATTCGCACCGCCGAGCTATGGCTACACCTTC
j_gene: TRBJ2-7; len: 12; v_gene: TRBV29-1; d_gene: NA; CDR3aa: CSVGQVGAEQYF; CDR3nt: TGCAGCGTTGGGCAGGTGGGGGCCGAGCAGTACTTC
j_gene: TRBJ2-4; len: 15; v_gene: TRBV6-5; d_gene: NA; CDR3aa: CASSYGRGAKNIQYF; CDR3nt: TGTGCCAGCAGTTATGGTAGGGGGGCCAAAAACATTCAGTACTTC
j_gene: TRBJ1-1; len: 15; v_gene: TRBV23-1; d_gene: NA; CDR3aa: CAILWGGLMNTEAFF; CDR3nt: TGCGCCATCCTCTGGGGGGGACTCATGAACACTGAAGCTTTCTTT
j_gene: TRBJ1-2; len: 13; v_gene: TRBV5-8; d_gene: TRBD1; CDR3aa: CASSSRTGTGYTF; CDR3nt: TGTGCCAGCAGCTCCCGGACAGGGACTGGCTACACCTTC
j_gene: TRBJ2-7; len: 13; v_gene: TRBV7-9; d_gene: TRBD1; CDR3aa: CASNIQGAEEQYF; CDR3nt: TGTGCCAGCAACATACAGGGGGCGGAGGAGCAGTACTTC
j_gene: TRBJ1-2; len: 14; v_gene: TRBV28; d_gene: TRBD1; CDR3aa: CASSLRTGGSGYTF; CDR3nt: TGTGCCAGCAGTTTACGGACAGGGGGCTCTGGCTACACCTTC
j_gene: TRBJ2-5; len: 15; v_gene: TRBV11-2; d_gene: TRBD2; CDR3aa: CASSLSGGAVKTQYF; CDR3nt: TGTGCCAGCAGCTTGAGCGGGGGGGCCGTAAAGACCCAGTACTTC
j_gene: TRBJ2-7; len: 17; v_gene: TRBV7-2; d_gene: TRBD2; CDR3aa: CASSLGLRAGVSYEQYF; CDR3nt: TGTGCCAGCAGCTTAGGGCTGCGGGCGGGGGTCTCCTACGAGCAGTACTTC
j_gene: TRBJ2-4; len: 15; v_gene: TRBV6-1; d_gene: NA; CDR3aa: CASISTVLAKNIQYF; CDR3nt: TGTGCCAGCATATCGACAGTCTTAGCCAAAAACATTCAGTACTTC
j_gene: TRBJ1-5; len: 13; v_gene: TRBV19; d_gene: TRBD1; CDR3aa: CASSDRALGPQHF; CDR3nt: TGTGCCAGTAGTGACAGGGCCCTGGGGCCCCAGCATTTT
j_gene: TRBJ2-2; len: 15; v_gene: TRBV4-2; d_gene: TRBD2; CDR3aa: CASSQLAGVTGELFF; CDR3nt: TGTGCCAGCAGCCAGCTAGCGGGGGTCACCGGGGAGCTGTTTTTT
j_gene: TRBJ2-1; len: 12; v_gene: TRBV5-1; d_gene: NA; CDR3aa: CASSPNYNEQFF; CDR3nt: TGCGCCAGCAGCCCCAATTACAATGAGCAGTTCTTC
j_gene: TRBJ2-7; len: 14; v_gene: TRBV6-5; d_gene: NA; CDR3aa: CASSTADRFGEQYF; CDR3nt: TGTGCCAGCAGCACCGCCGACAGGTTTGGTGAGCAGTACTTC
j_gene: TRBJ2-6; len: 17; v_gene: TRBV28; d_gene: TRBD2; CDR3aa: CASSPSAGVSGANVLTF; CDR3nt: TGTGCCAGCAGTCCGAGTGCGGGGGTCTCTGGGGCCAACGTCCTGACTTTC
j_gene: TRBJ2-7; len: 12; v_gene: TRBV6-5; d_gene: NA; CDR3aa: CASWSVSYEQYF; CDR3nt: TGTGCCAGCTGGTCAGTCTCCTACGAGCAGTACTTC
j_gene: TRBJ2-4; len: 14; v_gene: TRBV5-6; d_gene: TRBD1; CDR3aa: CASKEQDRGNIQYF; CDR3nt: TGTGCCAGCAAGGAACAGGACAGGGGCAACATTCAGTACTTC
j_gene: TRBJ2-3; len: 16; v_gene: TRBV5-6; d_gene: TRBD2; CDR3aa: CASSFLRPGRADTQYF; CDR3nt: TGTGCCAGCAGCTTCCTACGACCGGGGAGGGCAGATACGCAGTATTTT
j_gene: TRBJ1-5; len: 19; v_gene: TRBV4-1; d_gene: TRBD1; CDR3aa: CASSRGGGGTGSSNQPQHF; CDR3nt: TGCGCCAGCAGCCGGGGAGGGGGGGGGACAGGGTCAAGCAATCAGCCCCAGCATTTT
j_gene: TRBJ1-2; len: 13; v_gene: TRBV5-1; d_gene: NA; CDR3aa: CASRGQGLDGYTF; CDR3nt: TGCGCCAGCAGAGGGCAGGGTCTAGATGGCTACACCTTC
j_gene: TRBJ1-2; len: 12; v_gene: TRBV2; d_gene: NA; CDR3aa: CASSDSNYGYTF; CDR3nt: TGTGCCAGCAGTGACAGTAACTATGGCTACACCTTC
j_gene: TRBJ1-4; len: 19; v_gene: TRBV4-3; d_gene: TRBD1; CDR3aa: CASSQGPLARQGARGKLFF; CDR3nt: TGCGCCAGCAGCCAAGGCCCACTGGCCCGACAGGGGGCCCGTGGAAAACTGTTTTTT
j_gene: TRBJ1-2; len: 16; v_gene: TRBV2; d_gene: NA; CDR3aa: CASSSRWGGSERLDTF; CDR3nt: TGTGCCAGCAGTTCCCGATGGGGGGGCTCTGAGAGGTTAGACACCTTC
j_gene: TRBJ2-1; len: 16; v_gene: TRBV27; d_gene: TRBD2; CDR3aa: CASNLLTSGAYNEQFF; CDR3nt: TGTGCCAGCAATCTACTGACTAGCGGGGCCTACAATGAGCAGTTCTTC
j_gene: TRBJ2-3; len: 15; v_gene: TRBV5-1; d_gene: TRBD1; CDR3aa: CASSFTGDRLDTQYF; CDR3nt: TGCGCCAGCAGCTTCACAGGGGATCGGTTGGATACGCAGTATTTT
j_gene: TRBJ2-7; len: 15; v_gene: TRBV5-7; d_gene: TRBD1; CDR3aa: CASSLAGQKSYEQYF; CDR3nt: TGTGCCAGCAGCTTGGCGGGACAGAAATCCTACGAGCAGTACTTC
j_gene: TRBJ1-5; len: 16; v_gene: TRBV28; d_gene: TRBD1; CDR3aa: CASSVYRGPSNQPQHF; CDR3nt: TGTGCCAGCAGTGTCTACAGGGGGCCAAGCAATCAGCCCCAGCATTTT
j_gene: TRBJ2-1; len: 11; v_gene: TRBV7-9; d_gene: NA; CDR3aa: CASSSRDEQFF; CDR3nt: TGTGCCAGCAGCTCTCGGGATGAGCAGTTCTTC